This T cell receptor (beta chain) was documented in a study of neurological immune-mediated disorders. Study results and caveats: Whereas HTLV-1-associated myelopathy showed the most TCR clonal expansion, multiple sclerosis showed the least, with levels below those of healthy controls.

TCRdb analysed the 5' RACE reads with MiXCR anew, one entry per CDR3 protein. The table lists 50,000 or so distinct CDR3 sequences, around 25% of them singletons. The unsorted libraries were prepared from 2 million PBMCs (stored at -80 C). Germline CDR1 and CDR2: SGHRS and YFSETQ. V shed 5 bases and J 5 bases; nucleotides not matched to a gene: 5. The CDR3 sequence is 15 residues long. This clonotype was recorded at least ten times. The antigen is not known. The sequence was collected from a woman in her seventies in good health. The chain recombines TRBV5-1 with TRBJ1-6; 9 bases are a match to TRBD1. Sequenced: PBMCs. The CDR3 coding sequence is TGCGCCAGCAGTCGGACAGGGGCCCATAATTCACCCCTCCACTTT. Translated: CASSRTGAHNSPLHF.